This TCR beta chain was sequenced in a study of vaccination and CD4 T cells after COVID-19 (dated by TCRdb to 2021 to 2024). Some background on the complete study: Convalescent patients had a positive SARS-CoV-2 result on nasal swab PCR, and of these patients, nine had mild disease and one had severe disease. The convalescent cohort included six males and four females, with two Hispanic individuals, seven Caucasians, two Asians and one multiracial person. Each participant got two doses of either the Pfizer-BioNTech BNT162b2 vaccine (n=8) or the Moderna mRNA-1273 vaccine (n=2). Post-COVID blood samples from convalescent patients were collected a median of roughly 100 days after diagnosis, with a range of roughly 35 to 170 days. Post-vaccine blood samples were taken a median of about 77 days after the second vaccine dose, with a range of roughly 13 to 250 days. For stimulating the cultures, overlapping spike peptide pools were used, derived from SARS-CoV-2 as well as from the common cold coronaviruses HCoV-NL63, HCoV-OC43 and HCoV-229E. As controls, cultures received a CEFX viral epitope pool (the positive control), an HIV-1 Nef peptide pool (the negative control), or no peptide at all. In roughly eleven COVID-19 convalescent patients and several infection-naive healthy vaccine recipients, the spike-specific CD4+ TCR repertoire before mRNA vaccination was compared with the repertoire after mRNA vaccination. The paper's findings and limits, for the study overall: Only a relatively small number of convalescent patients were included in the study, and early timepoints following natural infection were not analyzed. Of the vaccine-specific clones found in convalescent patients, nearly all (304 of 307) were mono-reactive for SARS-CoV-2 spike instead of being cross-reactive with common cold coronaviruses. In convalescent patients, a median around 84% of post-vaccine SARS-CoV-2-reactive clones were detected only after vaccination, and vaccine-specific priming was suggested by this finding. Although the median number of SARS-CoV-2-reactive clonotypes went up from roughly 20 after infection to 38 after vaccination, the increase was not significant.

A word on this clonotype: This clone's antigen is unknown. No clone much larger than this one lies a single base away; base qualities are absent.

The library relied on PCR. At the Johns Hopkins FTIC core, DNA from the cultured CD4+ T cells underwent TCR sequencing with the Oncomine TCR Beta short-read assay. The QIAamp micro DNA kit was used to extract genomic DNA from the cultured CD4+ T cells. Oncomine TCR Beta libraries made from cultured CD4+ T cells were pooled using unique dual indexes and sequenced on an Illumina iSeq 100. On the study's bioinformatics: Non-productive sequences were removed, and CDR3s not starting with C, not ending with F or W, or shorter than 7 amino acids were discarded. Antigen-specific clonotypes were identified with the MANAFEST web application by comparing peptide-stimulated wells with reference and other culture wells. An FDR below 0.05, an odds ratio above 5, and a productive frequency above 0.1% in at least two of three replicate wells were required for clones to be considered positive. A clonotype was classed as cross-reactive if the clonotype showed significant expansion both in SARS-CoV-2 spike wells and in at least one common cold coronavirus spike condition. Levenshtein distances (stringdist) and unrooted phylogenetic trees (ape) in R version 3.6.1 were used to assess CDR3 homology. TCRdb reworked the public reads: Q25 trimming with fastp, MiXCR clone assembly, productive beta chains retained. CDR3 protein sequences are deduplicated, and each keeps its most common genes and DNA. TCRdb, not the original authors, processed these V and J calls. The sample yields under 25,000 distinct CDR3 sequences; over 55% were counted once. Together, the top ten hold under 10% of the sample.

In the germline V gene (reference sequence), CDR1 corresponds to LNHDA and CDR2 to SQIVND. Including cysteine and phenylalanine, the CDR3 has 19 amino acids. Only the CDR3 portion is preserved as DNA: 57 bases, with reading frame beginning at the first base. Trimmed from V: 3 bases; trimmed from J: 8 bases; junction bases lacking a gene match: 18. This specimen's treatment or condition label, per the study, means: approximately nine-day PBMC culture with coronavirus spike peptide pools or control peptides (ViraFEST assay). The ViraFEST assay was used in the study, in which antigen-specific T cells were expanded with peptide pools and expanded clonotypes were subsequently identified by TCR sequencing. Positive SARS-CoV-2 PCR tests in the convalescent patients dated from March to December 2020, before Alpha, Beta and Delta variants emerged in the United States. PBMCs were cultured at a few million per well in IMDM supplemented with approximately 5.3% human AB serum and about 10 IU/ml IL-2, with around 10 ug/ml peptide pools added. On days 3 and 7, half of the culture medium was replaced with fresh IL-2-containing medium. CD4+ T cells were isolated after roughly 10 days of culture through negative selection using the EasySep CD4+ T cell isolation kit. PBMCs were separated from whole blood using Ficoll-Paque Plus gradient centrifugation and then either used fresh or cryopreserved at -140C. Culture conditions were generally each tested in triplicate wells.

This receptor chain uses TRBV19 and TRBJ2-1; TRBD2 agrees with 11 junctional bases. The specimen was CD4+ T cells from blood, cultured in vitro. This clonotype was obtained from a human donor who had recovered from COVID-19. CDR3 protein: CASSMDALGLAGGLDEQFF. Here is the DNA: TGTGCCAGTAGTATGGACGCCCTCGGGCTAGCGGGAGGTCTAGATGAGCAGTTCTTC.